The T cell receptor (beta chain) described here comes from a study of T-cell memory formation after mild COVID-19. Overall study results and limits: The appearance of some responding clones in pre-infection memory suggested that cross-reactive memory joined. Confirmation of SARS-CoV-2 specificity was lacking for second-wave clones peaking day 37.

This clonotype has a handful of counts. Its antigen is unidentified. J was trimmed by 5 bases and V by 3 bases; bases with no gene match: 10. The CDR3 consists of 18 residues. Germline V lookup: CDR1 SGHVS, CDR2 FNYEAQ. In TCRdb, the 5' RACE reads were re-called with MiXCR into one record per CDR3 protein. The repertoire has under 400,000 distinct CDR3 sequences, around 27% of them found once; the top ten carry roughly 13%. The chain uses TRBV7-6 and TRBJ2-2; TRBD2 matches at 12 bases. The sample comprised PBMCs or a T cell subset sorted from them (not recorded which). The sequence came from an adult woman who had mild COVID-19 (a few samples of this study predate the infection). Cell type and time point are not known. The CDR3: CASSFAVGTSGSTGELFF. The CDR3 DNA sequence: TGTGCCAGCAGCTTCGCTGTGGGGACTAGCGGGTCGACCGGGGAGCTGTTTTTT.